This T cell receptor beta chain came from a study of shared clonotypes between healthy human individuals. Data came from immunoSEQ multiplex PCR; TCRdb stores just in-frame clones and leaves some out. The sample contains 1.6 million or so clones, around 97% of which appear only once. Healthy and HIV-negative, the adult donors had no recent acute infections or vaccinations. On this clone itself: Antigen unknown.

CDR1 and CDR2 (germline): SGHTS, YDEGEE. The V gene lost 1 base and the J gene lost 2 bases, with 6 bases spanning the gap. This CDR3 is 13 amino acids long. Study outcomes and limitations: Tissues were not sampled, only blood, and their repertoires likely differ. Donor scarcity curtailed the genetic and exposure-history diversity represented herein. Despite large depth, sorted-subset datasets appeared incompletely sequenced.

This clonotype was obtained from a man in his thirties or forties in good health. Sequencing input: naive CD4+ T cells sorted from blood. The subset is: CD45RA+ positively selected. The chain couples TRBV5-8 to TRBJ2-5; perhaps TRBD2 as D (6 bases). CDR3: CASSLSGQETQYF. DNA for the CDR3: TGTGCCAGCAGCTTGAGCGGGCAAGAGACCCAGTACTTC.